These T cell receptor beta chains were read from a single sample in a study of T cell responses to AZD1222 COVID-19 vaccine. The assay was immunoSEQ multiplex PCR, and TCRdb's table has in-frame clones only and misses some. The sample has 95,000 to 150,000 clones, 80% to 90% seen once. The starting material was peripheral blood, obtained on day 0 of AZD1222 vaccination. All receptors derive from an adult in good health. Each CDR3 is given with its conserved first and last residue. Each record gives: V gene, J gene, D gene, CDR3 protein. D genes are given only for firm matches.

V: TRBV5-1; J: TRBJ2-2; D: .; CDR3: CASSLADRVTGELFF
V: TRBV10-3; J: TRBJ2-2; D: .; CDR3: CASRGGTNTGELFF
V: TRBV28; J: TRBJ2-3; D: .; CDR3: CASSLRSGVADTQYF
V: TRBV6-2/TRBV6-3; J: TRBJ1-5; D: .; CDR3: CASSPTGPGDQPQHF
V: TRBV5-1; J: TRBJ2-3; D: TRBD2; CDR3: CASSLPSGGSSADTQYF
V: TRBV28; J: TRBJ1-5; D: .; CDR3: CASRLPRDLVDQPQHF
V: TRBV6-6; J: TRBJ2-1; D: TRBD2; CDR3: CASSPRLAGGLSSYNEQFF
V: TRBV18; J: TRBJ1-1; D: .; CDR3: CASSQDTSNTEAFF
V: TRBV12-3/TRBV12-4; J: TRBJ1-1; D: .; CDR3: CASRATSNTEAFF
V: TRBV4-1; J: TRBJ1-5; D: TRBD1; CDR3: CASSPDRGNQPQHF
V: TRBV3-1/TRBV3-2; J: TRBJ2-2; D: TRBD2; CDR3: CASSPWGRVVNTGELFF
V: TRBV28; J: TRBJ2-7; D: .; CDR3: CASKGTVNYEQYF
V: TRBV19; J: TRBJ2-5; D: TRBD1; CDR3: CASSRQGSQETQYF
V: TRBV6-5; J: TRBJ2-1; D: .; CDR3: CASRDMPSYNEQFF
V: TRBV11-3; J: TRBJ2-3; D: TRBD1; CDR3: CASSLTGLSTDTQYF
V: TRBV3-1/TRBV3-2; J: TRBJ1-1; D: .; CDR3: CASSQGAGSVTEAFF
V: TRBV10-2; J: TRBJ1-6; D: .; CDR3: CASSSATGTLSSPLHF
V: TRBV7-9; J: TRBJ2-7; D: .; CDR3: CASSLAGRRSYEQYF
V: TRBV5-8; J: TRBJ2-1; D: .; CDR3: CASPGQRNNEQFF
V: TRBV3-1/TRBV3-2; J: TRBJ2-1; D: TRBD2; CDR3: CASSQDLGLAGTYNEQFF
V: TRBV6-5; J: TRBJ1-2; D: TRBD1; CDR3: CASRHRGGGYTF
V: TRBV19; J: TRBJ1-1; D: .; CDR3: CASSIHRDTEAFF
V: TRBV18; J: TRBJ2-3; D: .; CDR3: CASSPPGLGPDTQYF
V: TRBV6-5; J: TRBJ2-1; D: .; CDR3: CASSSTSNEQFF
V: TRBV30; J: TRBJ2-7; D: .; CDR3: CAWSVVQTSSYEQYF
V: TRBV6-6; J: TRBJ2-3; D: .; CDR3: CAGRGLTDTQYF
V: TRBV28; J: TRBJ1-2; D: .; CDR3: CACISDTNGYTF
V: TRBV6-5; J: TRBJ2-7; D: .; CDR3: CASSNSGRQYF
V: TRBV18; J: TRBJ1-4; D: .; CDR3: CASSPNRFPNEKLFF
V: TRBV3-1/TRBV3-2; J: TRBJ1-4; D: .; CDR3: CASSQDGVAPGMLFF
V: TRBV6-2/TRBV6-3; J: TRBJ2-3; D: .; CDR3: CASSYPTDTQYF
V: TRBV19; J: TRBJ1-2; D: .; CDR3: CASSIVGQLNYGYTF
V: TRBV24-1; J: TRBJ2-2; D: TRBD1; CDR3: CATSDPGTGWTGELFF
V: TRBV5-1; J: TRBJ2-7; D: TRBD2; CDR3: CASSLVTSEPPNEQYF
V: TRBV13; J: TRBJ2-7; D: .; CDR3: CASSRGEGSYEQYF
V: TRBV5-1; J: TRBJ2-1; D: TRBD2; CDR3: CASSPGLAGYNEQFF
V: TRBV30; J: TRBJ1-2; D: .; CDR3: CAWSVGGHGYTF
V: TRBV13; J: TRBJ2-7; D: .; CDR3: CASSLGQGAYEQYF
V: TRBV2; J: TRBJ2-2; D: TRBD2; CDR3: CATAGEHTGELFF
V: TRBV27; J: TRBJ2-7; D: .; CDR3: CASSLSPDASYEQYF
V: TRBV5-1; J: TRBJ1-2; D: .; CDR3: CASSSEGELAGYTF
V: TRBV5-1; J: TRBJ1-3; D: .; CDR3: CASSLEGSGAIYF
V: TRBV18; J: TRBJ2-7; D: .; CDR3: CASSPRVEVGEQYF
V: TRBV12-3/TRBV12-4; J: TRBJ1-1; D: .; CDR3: CASRRSGTEAFF
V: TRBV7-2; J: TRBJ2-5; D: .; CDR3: CASSSSSRQVETQYF
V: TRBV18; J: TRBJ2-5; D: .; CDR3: CASSPFMAAPQETQYF
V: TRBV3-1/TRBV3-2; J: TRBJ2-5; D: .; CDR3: CASSTLSPQETQYF
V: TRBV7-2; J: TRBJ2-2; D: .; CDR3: CASRLLQNTGELFF
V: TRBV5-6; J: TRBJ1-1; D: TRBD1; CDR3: CASSAAGGTGGAAFF
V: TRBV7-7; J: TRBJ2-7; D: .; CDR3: CASSPGPGGGYEQYF
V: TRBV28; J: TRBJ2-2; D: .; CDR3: CASSFGGPNTGELFF
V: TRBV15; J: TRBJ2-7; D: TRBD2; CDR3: CATSRDRTSSYEQYF
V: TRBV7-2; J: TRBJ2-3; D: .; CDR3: CASTPSRAGDTQYF
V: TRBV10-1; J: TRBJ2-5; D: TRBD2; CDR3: CASAGGTTETQYF
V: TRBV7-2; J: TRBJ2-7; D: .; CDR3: CASSPSQGRLYEQYF